The present entry profiles one T cell receptor (beta chain) with its context. Its cognate antigen has yet to be identified. Base qualities are not provided; no much larger clone lies one nucleotide away. The cohort consisted of fewer than 700 healthy bone marrow donors. At the time of sampling, all cohort members were nominally healthy, though unrecorded immune exposures were likely present. The donor tested CMV seronegative, placing the donor among the 352 seronegative members of the cohort. Every donor gave a peripheral blood sample, and the peripheral blood mononuclear cells from that sample were used for TCR beta sequencing. Genomic DNA was extracted from the blood cell samples with the Qiagen DNeasy Blood Extraction Kit. This sample stems from a study of cytomegalovirus exposure and HLA in healthy donors (dated by TCRdb to the late 2010s). Concerning the study at large: An earlier analysis of several hundred of the donors reported 276 Gb of sequence data and 100 million to 120 million unique TCR beta sequences obtained from about 179 million T cells. An early release that covered about 600 HLA-typed donors contained around 330 gigabases of sequencing data and tens of millions of unique TCR sequences. Of the approximately 400 genotyped donors, over 65% fell in the genetic ancestry cluster associated with self-reported Caucasian donors. The study was designed to test whether signatures of past pathogen exposure could be identified by cataloging public T cell receptors. The T cell repertoires of 670 or so subjects were profiled by immunosequencing and related to cytomegalovirus serostatus. A separate validation cohort of roughly 120 different subjects was used in addition to the approximately 640-subject first cohort. To predict cytomegalovirus infection status, the study brought together high-throughput TCR immunosequencing, statistical association of individual TCRs with disease status, and machine learning. A later analysis re-analyzed previously published TCR beta repertoires from roughly 630 donors and added high-resolution HLA genotyping to study TCR occurrence patterns. The later analysis used no new phenotypic data to find candidate immune exposures, relying instead on TCR beta sequences and their occurrence across donors. An earlier analysis of 587 of the donors used high-throughput TCR beta sequencing to judge whether each TCR beta V gene segment behaved as functional or pseudogenic. Alongside the repertoire data, information on donor age, sex, ethnicity and CMV serostatus was compiled. Genome-wide SNP genotypes for about 65% of the 666 donors were used in a later genetic analysis, which treated that subset as a discovery cohort. All discovery cohort repertoires had been generated using a single sequencing platform. Class I and class II HLA loci were covered by the typing at four-digit resolution. Typing coverage differed by locus: A, B, C, DRB1 and DQB1 were typed in roughly 629-630 donors, DQA1 in 522, DPA1 in 606, and DPB1 in just under 490. Because of strong linkage in the cohort, roughly five DR-DQ haplotypes were treated as single units for association and clustering. Across some 400 genotyped donors of the cohort, an average of about 240,000 unique TCR beta nucleotide sequences per donor were sequenced, and approximately 19% of those sequences were non-productive.

Library generation was performed with the immunoSEQ multiplex PCR assay. For the multiplex PCR, a mixture combining 60 forward primers for TCR Vbeta segments and 13 reverse primers for TCR Jbeta segments was used. A multiplex PCR assay on genomic DNA amplified the CDR3 region of rearranged TCR beta genes. On the Illumina HiSeq System, the amplified TCR beta libraries were sequenced as 87-base-pair reads. For the original study's pipeline: A later analysis counted some 80 million unique TCR beta chains across the 600 to 850 repertoires, and some 12 million of these chains were shared by at least two donors. To remove PCR and sequencing errors, raw reads were error-corrected and collapsed into unique sequences using a nearest-neighbor algorithm that merged closely related sequences. To assign V, D and J gene segments, CDR3 sequences were aligned to IMGT reference sequences. Each retained sequence needed at least a six-nucleotide match to both a V gene segment and a J gene segment. A rearrangement was called productive if the CDR3 had no stop codons and remained in frame with V and J, and every other rearrangement was called non-productive. Following IMGT convention, CDR3 was defined as the stretch from the second conserved V-encoded cysteine to the conserved J-encoded phenylalanine. In an earlier analysis of roughly 580 of the donors, sequences lacking an unambiguous match to a single V gene segment were excluded. In an earlier analysis of 587 of the donors, V segments were called functional above 56.7% productive rearrangements and were called segregating when the between-donor standard deviation exceeded 5%. To diagnose cytomegalovirus status from the catalog of TCR beta chain sequences, a statistical classification framework was built. V and J gene assignment, in a later analysis, came from comparing TCR nucleotide sequences with IMGT/GENE-DB human TR gene sequences. In a later analysis, CDR3 sequences and most-parsimonious VDJ recombination scenarios were assigned using the TCRdist pipeline. A later analysis defined each TCR beta chain by its CDR3 amino acid sequence plus V-gene family, and excluded reads lacking a unique V-gene family. A later analysis removed 450 to 600 highly shared, low-generation-probability nucleotide sequences to deal with suspected cross-contamination and a sequencing artifact. In a later analysis, a clonal expansion index for each public chain was calculated from normalized within-repertoire ranks of inferred template counts. A later analysis computed generation probabilities with a VDJ recombination model fitted to out-of-frame rearrangements, and checked the results against IGoR. Hypergeometric tests were used in a later analysis to score TCR-TCR, TCR-HLA and TCR-CMV co-occurrence, with a repertoire-size bias correction applied to the TCR pairs. A later analysis estimated false discovery rates by permuting HLA or CMV assignments 20 times. A later analysis grouped co-occurring TCRs with DBSCAN, adding TCRdist sequence similarity when clustering within HLA-allele-positive subsets. Repertoires with fewer than 30,000 or more than 120,000 public chains were left out of co-occurrence clustering, as were roughly five repertoires with anomalous nucleotide sharing. This immuneACCESS table, as held by TCRdb, lists in-frame sequences with V and J called but not all clones. Of the missing ones, under half trace to an unresolved V gene in checked studies; the others have no known cause. D and trimming were read from the DNA, whereas the V and J calls and clone size are those reported in that table. The sample contains some 190,000 clones, 82% of them found a single time. The top ten clones comprise more than 1.5% of the sample.

Findings and caveats that apply to the study as a whole: A further reported finding was that TCR beta sequences accurately predicted the HLA-A and HLA-B alleles for most subjects in the first cohort. In a later analysis, HLA-associated TCR beta chains showed more clonal expansion and lower generation probabilities than non-associated chains that were equally common. Linkage disequilibrium might explain the correlated functional status among segregating V segments, but an unknown experimental factor could not be ruled out. Several of the top co-occurrence clusters appeared to be linked to parvovirus B19, influenza, CMV and Epstein-Barr virus, according to a later analysis. In an earlier analysis of over 550 of the donors, most TCR beta V segments were observed in productive rearrangements about 87% or about 30% of the time, broadly matching IMGT annotations. In vitro tests confirmed that three of the cytomegalovirus-associated TCR beta chains recognize cytomegalovirus antigens. An association between a missense DCLRE1C variant and V-gene and J-gene trimming of TCR beta chains was found in a later genetic analysis and replicated in an independent cohort. Assigning TCR associations to individual alleles was difficult when HLA alleles, especially DR and DQ, strongly co-occurred. A total of 150 to 200 TCR beta chains were listed by the study as associated with cytomegalovirus. According to a later genetic analysis, donors in an Asian-associated ancestry cluster had fewer N-insertions in productive TCRs than the approximately 670-donor mean. In a later analysis, most CMV-associated TCR beta chains were found to appear HLA-restricted, with HLA associations seemingly driven largely by CMV exposure. In a later analysis, the rate of TCR association differed among HLA loci, with DRB1 alleles having the most associated TCRs and HLA-C alleles having the fewest. About 15 rarely observed V segments, including chromosome 9 orphons, were excluded from the earlier analysis of approximately 500 of the donors because counts were too low. HLA typing was unavailable for some donors at each locus, so association tests used only the typed subset. CMV serostatus was the only immune exposure information available for the cohort. A cluster of highly shared sequence variants was judged likely to be a technical artifact of the sequencing pipeline. The authors suggested that the approach could potentially be generalized to other disease states and immunological phenotypes. Presence/absence analyses assumed roughly uniform sequencing depth across donors, an assumption that may not hold. In a later analysis, 15,000 to 20,000 TCR beta sequences were associated with specific HLA alleles at a false discovery rate of 0.05. This cohort had only TCR beta chains sequenced, and the lack of alpha or paired-chain data limited which features could be detected. Across donors, most TCR sequences were observed very rarely, whereas some public TCRs were present in many individuals. The classifier was reported to diagnose cytomegalovirus status with high specificity and sensitivity in both the original cohort and the validation cohort.

This receptor was identified in a man in his forties in good health and CMV-seronegative. Material for sequencing was PBMCs.

The CDR3 sequence is CASSPDGGFGNTIYF. The nucleotides are TGTGCCAGCAGCCCGGACGGAGGGTTTGGAAACACCATATATTTT. Recombination linked TRBV7-2 to TRBJ1-3, with the D gene uncertain. Reading the germline V gene gives CDR1 SGHTA and CDR2 FQGNSA. Inclusive of the bounding cysteine and phenylalanine, the CDR3 is 15 residues long. Only the CDR3 portion is preserved as DNA: 45 bases, with reading frame beginning at the first base. V sheds 5 bases and J sheds 3 bases, leaving 14 bases between their ends.